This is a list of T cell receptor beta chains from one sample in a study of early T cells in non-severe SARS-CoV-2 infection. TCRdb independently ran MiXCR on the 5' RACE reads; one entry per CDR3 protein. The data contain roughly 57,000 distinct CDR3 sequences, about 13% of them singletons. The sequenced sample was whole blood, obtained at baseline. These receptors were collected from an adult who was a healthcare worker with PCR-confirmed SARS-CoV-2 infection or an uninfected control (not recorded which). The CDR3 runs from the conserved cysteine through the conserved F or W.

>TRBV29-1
CSVPLGPNEQFF
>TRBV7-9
CASSTTLTDYYEQYF
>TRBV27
CASSRTGTGGYEQYF
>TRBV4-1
CASSSQSGGKSFNSPLHF
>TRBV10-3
CAISESGLAGAYNEQFF
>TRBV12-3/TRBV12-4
CASSLGRAQETQYF
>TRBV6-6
CASRETGTGYEQYF
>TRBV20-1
CSARLSGSALNYGYTF
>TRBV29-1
CSAGTSGNQETQYF
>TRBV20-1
CSAMDQGVEAFF
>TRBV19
CASSIDRTDTQYF
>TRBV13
CASSSPGRAYEQYF
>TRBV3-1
CASRGTRETQYF
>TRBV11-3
CASSFDGTGRNEQFF
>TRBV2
CAIAGLVEDGTQYF
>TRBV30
CAWTRNMNTEAFF
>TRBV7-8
CASSIPSGVSDTQYF
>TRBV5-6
CASSLAGDRGPSTDTQYF
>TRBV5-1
CASSLDPQSGGSGYTF
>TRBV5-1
CASSGRNYGYTF
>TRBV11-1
CASTSDDNEQFF
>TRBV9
CASSVGPGGLTDTQYF
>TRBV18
CASSPLEQGPGNTIYF
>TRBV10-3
CAISVTGGNQPQHF
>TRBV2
CASPRGGRGTGELFF
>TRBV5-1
CASSLETNYGYTF
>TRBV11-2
CACAPTSYNEQFF
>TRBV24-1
CATSDLQGGLYNEQFF
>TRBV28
CASSPGLAAETQYF
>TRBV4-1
CASSQDFPGPYEQYF